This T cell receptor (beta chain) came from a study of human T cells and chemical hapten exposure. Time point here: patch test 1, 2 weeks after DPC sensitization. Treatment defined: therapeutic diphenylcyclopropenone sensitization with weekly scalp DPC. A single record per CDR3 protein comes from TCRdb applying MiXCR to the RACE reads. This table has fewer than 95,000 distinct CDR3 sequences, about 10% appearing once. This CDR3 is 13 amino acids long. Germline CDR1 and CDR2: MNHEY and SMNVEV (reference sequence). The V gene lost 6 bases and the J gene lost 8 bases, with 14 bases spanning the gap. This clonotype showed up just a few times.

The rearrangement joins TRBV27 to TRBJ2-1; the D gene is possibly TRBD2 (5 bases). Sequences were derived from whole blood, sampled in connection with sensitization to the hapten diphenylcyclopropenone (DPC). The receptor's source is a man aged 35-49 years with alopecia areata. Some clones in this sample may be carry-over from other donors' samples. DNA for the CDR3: TGTGCCAGCAGGAGGGTTGATGGGGATGAGCAGTTCTTC. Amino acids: CASRRVDGDEQFF.